A single sample is the source of the 14 T cell receptor beta chains below, sequenced in a study of blood T cell repertoires in COVID-19. TCRdb keeps only in-frame clones here, not all; method: immunoSEQ multiplex PCR. The sample has 360,000 or so clones, around 91% seen once; the top ten hold approximately 7%. The sample taken for sequencing was peripheral blood. These TCRs come from a man between 18 and 29 years old with active or convalescent COVID-19.

The chain is built from TRBV19 and TRBJ1-1; D not resolved. V was trimmed by 4 bases and J by 1 base, leaving 7 bases between them. The CDR3 runs 13 residues. Germline V CDR1 and CDR2: LNHDA, SQIVND (reference sequence). CDR3 bases: TGTGCCAGTAGTAACAGTGGGAACACTGAAGCTTTCTTT. Protein sequence: CASSNSGNTEAFF. The complete variable domain, with remaining parts taken from reference TRBV19 and TRBJ1-1, reads DGGITQSPKYLFRKEGQNVTLSCEQNLNHDAMYWYRQDPGQGLRLIYYSQIVNDFQKGDIAEGYSVSREKKESFPLTVTSAQKNPTAFYLCASSNSGNTEAFFGQGTRLTVV.

This rearrangement joins TRBV29-1 to TRBJ2-3, with 8 bases identical to TRBD2. The J segment lost 1 base and the V segment lost 1 base, leaving 4 bases of the junction unmatched. The CDR3 has 15 residues. Germline V gene data show CDR1 as SQVTM and CDR2 as ANQGSEA. The CDR3 coding sequence is TGCAGCGTTGAAGGGGCGGGGGGAGGCACAGATACGCAGTATTTT. Protein product: CSVEGAGGGTDTQYF.

The chain employs TRBV5-1 and TRBJ2-5; 9 nucleotides line up with TRBD1. Germline CDR1 and CDR2: SGHRS and YFSETQ. This CDR3 spans 14 amino acids. J gave up 5 bases and V 4 bases, and 6 bases lay outside the gene matches. The CDR3 loop reads CASSQQGAWETQYF. The CDR3 DNA reads as TGCGCCAGCAGCCAACAGGGGGCTTGGGAGACCCAGTACTTC.

The chain combines TRBV6-2 or TRBV6-3 with TRBJ2-5; D perhaps matches TRBD1 (5 bases). CDR3 length equals 15 residues. Looked up from germline, CDR1 is MNHEY and CDR2 is SVGEGT. Trimming removed 2 bases at V and 0 bases at J, with 10 bases between. CDR3 amino acids: CASSYGAVYQETQYF. CDR3 coding DNA: TGTGCCAGCAGTTACGGGGCTGTGTACCAAGAGACCCAGTACTTC.

J is TRBJ2-1 and V is TRBV6-1; 11 nucleotides align to TRBD2. Unmatched junction bases numbered 12, after V lost 4 bases and J lost 4 bases. CDR1 is MNHNS, CDR2 SASEGT, per germline. This CDR3 has 18 residues. The CDR3 here is CASSVSGRVGGLYNEQFF. In DNA form, the CDR3 reads TGTGCCAGCAGTGTTAGCGGGAGGGTCGGAGGGCTTTACAATGAGCAGTTCTTC.

This clone has only one observation. The V and J genes are TRBV28 and TRBJ1-4; no reliable D call. CDR3 length: 14 residues. Trimming took off 6 bases at V and 8 bases at J, with 16 bases between the two ends. In germline, CDR1 is MDHEN, CDR2 SYDVKM. The CDR3 loop is CASSVRAQEEKLFF. The CDR3 DNA reads as TGTGCCAGCAGCGTGCGGGCGCAGGAGGAAAAACTGTTTTTT.

The V gene is TRBV30, the J gene TRBJ2-1; 7 bases are shared with TRBD2. With V trimmed by 3 bases and J by 12 bases, 17 bases remained unmatched. CDR1 is GTSNPN, CDR2 SVGIG, per germline (reference sequence). The CDR3 consists of 15 residues. The CDR3 here is CAWSRSGLMFGRQFF. CDR3 in DNA: TGTGCCTGGAGCCGATCGGGACTAATGTTCGGGCGGCAGTTCTTC.

The chain is built from TRBV20-1 and TRBJ1-1; 8 bases map to TRBD1. Germline V CDR1 and CDR2: DFQATT, SNEGSKA (reference sequence). The CDR3 spans 14 residues. V trimming: 3 bases; J trimming: 6 bases; junction bases outside the gene matches: 9. The DNA for the CDR3 is TGCAGTGCTAGTCTATCCGGGACAGGTCCTGAAGCTTTCTTT. Protein: CSASLSGTGPEAFF.

The chain recombines TRBV25-1 with TRBJ2-5; 7 bases are shared with TRBD2. Trimming at V came to 5 bases and at J to 4 bases, leaving 4 bases not matched to a gene. CDR3 size: 13 residues. CDR1 MGHDK and CDR2 SYGVNS come from the germline V gene. As DNA, the CDR3 is TGTGCCAGCAGTATCGGGGGGAGAGAGACCCAGTACTTC. Amino acid sequence: CASSIGGRETQYF.

This chain joins TRBV27 and TRBJ1-6; D perhaps matches TRBD1 (5 bases). CDR1 and CDR2 from the germline V gene are MNHEY and SMNVEV (reference sequence). The CDR3 runs to 15 residues. Trimming removed 2 bases from V and 9 bases from J, with 14 bases in between. This chain's CDR3 is CASSLSSGGASPLHF. The CDR3, as DNA: TGTGCCAGCAGTTTAAGTTCGGGGGGTGCTTCACCCCTCCACTTT.

V and J are TRBV4-2 and TRBJ2-3, with TRBD2 matching over 15 bases. The junction had 3 bases not matched to a gene; V was cut back by 1 base and J by 4 bases. The CDR3 sequence is 17 residues long. Germline V gives CDR1 LGHNA, CDR2 YNFKEQ. CDR3 sequence: CASSQGTSGGVADTQYF. CDR3 coding DNA: TGTGCCAGCAGCCAAGGGACTAGCGGGGGGGTAGCAGATACGCAGTATTTT.

V gene TRBV12-3 or TRBV12-4 combines with J gene TRBJ1-1, with 7 bases identical to TRBD1. The CDR3 consists of 13 residues. V was clipped by 7 bases and J by 12 bases; unmatched bases: 14. Here the CDR3 reads CASITPLGDRPFF. Written as DNA, the CDR3 is TGTGCCAGCATCACCCCTTTAGGGGACAGACCTTTCTTT.

The rearrangement links TRBV3-1 (or the pseudogene TRBV3-2) to TRBJ2-5; D is perhaps TRBD2 (5 bases). Trimming pared 2 bases from V and 1 base from J, leaving 11 bases between. CDR1 and CDR2 (germline): LGHDT, YNNKEL (reference sequence). The CDR3 has 15 amino acids. The CDR3 DNA reads as TGTGCCAGCAGCCAACACCCGGGAACCCAAGAGACCCAGTACTTC. Translated: CASSQHPGTQETQYF.

The rearrangement links TRBV18 to TRBJ1-1, with a weak D call TRBD1 (5 bases). The germline V and J ends were trimmed by 3 bases and 1 base, with 12 bases remaining between them. Germline-derived CDR1 and CDR2 are KGHSH and LQKENI. The CDR3 runs 15 residues. CDR3 bases: TGTGCCAGCTCACCCTTAGCAGGGAAGAACACTGAAGCTTTCTTT. Translating gives CASSPLAGKNTEAFF.